A single sample is the source of the 20 T cell receptor beta chains below, sequenced in a study of T cell repertoires in cytomegalovirus infection. No antigen has been identified for these receptors. TCRdb processed the reads anew with MiXCR; each CDR3 protein has one entry. Here the sample spans roughly 280,000 distinct CDR3 sequences, less than 25% being singletons. The sequencing here drew on cultured PBMCs, taken from culture after CMV antigen stimulation. The origin of the receptors is a human donor in good health (CMV status not recorded). Some clones in this sample may be carry-over from other donors' samples.

The chain recombines TRBV5-4 with TRBJ2-1; no reliable D call. The CDR3 spans 12 residues. Germline assignment: CDR1 SGHNT and CDR2 YYREEE (reference sequence). Deletions cut 2 bases from V and 5 bases from J, with 5 bases between. This CDR3 reads CASSFDHNEQFF. Written as DNA, the CDR3 is TGTGCCAGCAGCTTCGATCACAATGAGCAGTTCTTC.

This clonotype has a single count. The chain has TRBV27 and TRBJ2-1, with 7 bases identical to TRBD1. This CDR3 contains 17 residues. With V trimmed by 1 base and J by 0 bases, 6 bases remained unmatched. The germline V gene has CDR1 MNHEY and CDR2 SMNVEV (reference sequence). CDR3 in DNA: TGTGCCAGCAGTTTATTTAGACAGGGCGGCTCCTACAATGAGCAGTTCTTC. Translated, it gives CASSLFRQGGSYNEQFF.

CDR3 in DNA: TGTGCCAGCAGTTACGAAGGAGGGTCGAGGAATGAGCAGTTCTTC. Translating gives CASSYEGGSRNEQFF. This rearrangement joins TRBV6-2 or TRBV6-3 to TRBJ2-1; TRBD2 might be the D (6 bases). Germline lookup yields CDR1 MNHEY and CDR2 SVGEGT. This CDR3 contains 15 residues. Trimming removed 2 bases from V and 7 bases from J, with 15 bases in between.

The chain is built from TRBV16 and TRBJ1-5; D is uncertain. There are 12 residues in the CDR3. Trimming removed 4 bases from V and 8 bases from J, with 9 bases in between. Germline loops: CDR1 KGHSY, CDR2 FQNENV. The CDR3 is CASSPYFKPQHF. CDR3 bases: TGTGCCAGCAGCCCTTACTTCAAGCCCCAGCATTTT.

A few counts support this clonotype. The J gene is TRBJ2-1, the V gene TRBV4-3; 11 nucleotides align to TRBD2. V shed 2 bases and J 0 bases; nucleotides not matched to a gene: 15. From germline, CDR1 is LGHNA and CDR2 YSLEER. The CDR3 sequence is 21 residues long. The CDR3 DNA reads as TGCGCCAGCAGCCAAAAACTACAAAGACTAGCGGGGCCCAACTCCTACAATGAGCAGTTCTTC. The encoded protein is CASSQKLQRLAGPNSYNEQFF.

This clonotype was seen many times. The chain uses TRBV7-2 and TRBJ1-5; the match to TRBD1 covers 10 bases. The CDR3 is 15 residues long. V was pared by 5 bases and J by 7 bases, with 8 bases of the junction left unmatched. In germline, CDR1 is SGHTA, CDR2 FQGNSA. The DNA of the CDR3 is TGTGCCAGCAGCCCTCGACAGGGGGCAGGGCAGCCCCAGCATTTT. Amino acids: CASSPRQGAGQPQHF.

This clonotype was detected many times. V is TRBV5-4 and J is TRBJ1-4; D gene ambiguous. The germline V and J ends were trimmed by 2 bases and 6 bases, with 11 bases remaining between them. The germline V gene encodes CDR1 SGHNT and CDR2 YYREEE (reference sequence). The CDR3 sequence is 14 residues long. CDR3 region: CASSFQAVDEKLFF. The CDR3, as DNA: TGTGCCAGCAGCTTTCAGGCAGTGGATGAAAAACTGTTTTTT.

This clonotype was found many times. The chain is built from TRBV7-2 and TRBJ2-7; 8 nucleotides line up with TRBD2. Germline assignment: CDR1 SGHTA and CDR2 FQGNSA. V shed 5 bases, J shed 0 bases, and the junction held 3 bases outside the gene matches. This CDR3 contains 14 residues. The CDR3 DNA reads TGTGCCAGCAGCCAGAGCGGGAGCTCCTACGAGCAGTACTTC. Amino acids: CASSQSGSSYEQYF.

This clonotype was picked up a small number of times. The J gene is TRBJ1-6, the V gene TRBV7-2; TRBD1 might be the D (5 bases). This CDR3 has 16 residues. Trimming removed 5 bases at V and 7 bases at J, with 18 bases between. Germline V gives CDR1 SGHTA, CDR2 FQGNSA. The DNA of the CDR3 is TGTGCCAGCAGCCTGAGTGGGGGGAGGGTCAATTCACCCCTCCACTTT. Protein product: CASSLSGGRVNSPLHF.

This clonotype was detected a few times. The chain is built from TRBV7-9 and TRBJ2-2; TRBD2 aligns across 12 bases. Germline CDR1 reads SEHNR; CDR2 reads FQNEAQ (reference sequence). This CDR3 comprises 16 residues. Trimming removed 6 bases from V and 6 bases from J; junction bases left unmatched: 8. In DNA form, the CDR3 reads TGTGCCAGCAGTTCTACGACTAGCGGGAGATCCGGGGAGCTGTTTTTT. Residues: CASSSTTSGRSGELFF.

This clonotype came up a few times. The chain has TRBV3-1 and TRBJ2-5; 12 bases map to TRBD2. CDR3 length: 14 amino acids. In germline, CDR1 is LGHDT, CDR2 YNNKEL (reference sequence). Losses at the gene ends were 8 bases for V and 4 bases for J; bases not matched to a gene: 5. This CDR3 is CASASGRATETQYF. The CDR3 coding sequence is TGTGCCAGCGCTAGCGGGAGGGCCACAGAGACCCAGTACTTC.

This clonotype was recorded a few times. V is TRBV14 and J is TRBJ1-1; D might be TRBD1 (5 bases). The CDR3 consists of 16 residues. CDR1 is SGHDN and CDR2 is FVKESK in the germline V gene. Trimming removed 1 base at V and 4 bases at J, with 16 bases between. This chain's CDR3 is CASSQGGPGIGTEAFF. For the CDR3, the DNA is TGTGCCAGCAGCCAAGGTGGGCCAGGGATAGGCACTGAAGCTTTCTTT. Full variable domain (rest looked up from reference TRBV14 and TRBJ1-1): EAGVTQFPSHSVIEKGQTVTLRCDPISGHDNLYWYRRVMGKEIKFLLHFVKESKQDESGMPNNRFLAERTGGTYSTLKVQPAELEDSGVYFCASSQGGPGIGTEAFFGQGTRLTVV.

This clonotype was recorded at least ten times. V and J are TRBV12-3 or TRBV12-4 and TRBJ2-1; D is possibly TRBD2 (5 bases). The CDR3 contains 19 residues. V was clipped by 3 bases and J by 5 bases, with 26 bases between them. The CDR3 loop is CASSFLPWTFSAQDNEQFF. CDR3 DNA sequence: TGTGCCAGCAGTTTCCTCCCGTGGACTTTTTCAGCGCAGGACAATGAGCAGTTCTTC.

This clonotype was recorded a few times. The chain recombines TRBV7-2 with TRBJ2-7, with TRBD2 identical over 12 bases. Germline CDR1 and CDR2: SGHTA and FQGNSA. The CDR3 sequence is 17 residues long. V was pared by 1 base and J by 9 bases, with 13 bases of the junction left unmatched. The CDR3 region is CASSLGSSGRARRGQYF. DNA for the CDR3: TGTGCCAGCAGCTTAGGATCTAGCGGGAGGGCAAGGAGGGGGCAGTACTTC.

The table lists this clonotype with many counts. The rearrangement joins TRBV24-1 to TRBJ1-5; no clear D. The germline gives CDR1 KGHDR, CDR2 SFDVKD. This CDR3 comprises 17 residues. V was clipped by 2 bases and J by 7 bases, with 20 bases between them. The CDR3 DNA reads TGTGCCACCAGTGATTCCTTCGACTCTGCCGAAGGGCAGCCCCAGCATTTT. Translating it yields CATSDSFDSAEGQPQHF.

This clonotype has only a few counts. V usage is TRBV7-9 and J usage is TRBJ2-1; the match to TRBD2 covers 12 bases. V was clipped by 6 bases and J by 6 bases; unmatched bases: 3. The germline V gene has CDR1 SEHNR and CDR2 FQNEAQ (reference sequence). The CDR3 sequence is 14 residues long. CDR3 sequence reads: CASSWTSGVNEQFF. CDR3 in DNA: TGTGCCAGCAGTTGGACTAGCGGGGTCAATGAGCAGTTCTTC. The whole variable domain, remainder taken from reference TRBV7-9 and TRBJ2-1, is DTGVSQNPRHKITKRGQNVTFRCDPISEHNRLYWYRQTLGQGPEFLTYFQNEAQLEKSRLLSDRFSAERPKGSFSTLEIQRTEQGDSAMYLCASSWTSGVNEQFFGPGTRLTVL.

This clonotype was counted only a few times. V is TRBV27 and J is TRBJ1-5; 8 nucleotides agree with TRBD1. The CDR3 is made up of 15 amino acids. Looked up from germline, CDR1 is MNHEY and CDR2 is SMNVEV (reference sequence). The ends lost 4 bases at V and 4 bases at J; junction bases unmatched: 6. The CDR3 here is CASSWGTGLNQPQHF. The CDR3 DNA is TGTGCCAGCAGTTGGGGGACAGGTCTTAATCAGCCCCAGCATTTT.

Ten or more counts support this clonotype. The chain recombines TRBV7-2 with TRBJ1-6; the D is unclear. V lost 5 bases, J lost 14 bases, and 19 bases lay in between. Germline V gene data show CDR1 as SGHTA and CDR2 as FQGNSA. This CDR3 region has 14 residues. The CDR3 protein is CASSPGPRGRALHF. The CDR3 nucleotides read TGTGCCAGCAGCCCAGGTCCACGGGGAAGAGCCCTCCACTTT.

This clonotype appeared many times. The chain has TRBV4-3 and TRBJ2-1; D is unclear. CDR1 is LGHNA and CDR2 is YSLEER in the germline V gene. There are 12 residues in the CDR3. The V gene lost 0 bases and the J gene lost 15 bases, with 12 bases spanning the gap. CDR3 protein: CASSQEGIVLFF. The DNA of the CDR3 is TGCGCCAGCAGCCAAGAGGGTATAGTGCTGTTCTTC.

The chain uses TRBV7-2 and TRBJ2-7, with TRBD1 as a possible D gene (6 bases). From germline, CDR1 is SGHTA and CDR2 FQGNSA. The CDR3 is 14 residues long. V gave up 4 bases and J gave up 3 bases, with 13 bases separating them. In DNA, the CDR3 is TGTGCCAGCAGCTCTCAGGGGTGGTACTACGAGCAGTACTTC. It yields the protein CASSSQGWYYEQYF.